Presented here are 17 T cell receptor beta chains from one specimen sequenced in a study of blood T cell repertoires in COVID-19. Measured with immunoSEQ multiplex PCR; TCRdb has only the in-frame clones, and not every one. The sample comprises 220,000 or so clones, 88% of which are singletons, and over 12% rests with the top ten. Material: PBMCs or T cells enriched from blood (not recorded which). The source of these receptors is a woman in her fifties or sixties with acute COVID-19.

In its sample, this clone was seen once. J is TRBJ2-1 and V is TRBV7-9, with a tentative D call TRBD1 (6 bases). Deletions cut 2 bases from V and 5 bases from J, with 19 bases between. The germline V gene has CDR1 SEHNR and CDR2 FQNEAQ (reference sequence). The CDR3 runs to 17 residues. In nucleotides, the CDR3 is TGTGCCAGCAGCTTAAGGGCGCACAGGGAAGCGCACAATGAGCAGTTCTTC. Residues: CASSLRAHREAHNEQFF. Combining the CDR3 with reference TRBV7-9 and TRBJ2-1 gives the whole variable domain DTGVSQNPRHKITKRGQNVTFRCDPISEHNRLYWYRQTLGQGPEFLTYFQNEAQLEKSRLLSDRFSAERPKGSFSTLEIQRTEQGDSAMYLCASSLRAHREAHNEQFFGPGTRLTVL.

This chain connects TRBV5-4 to TRBJ2-1, with TRBD1 identical over 10 bases. Per germline, CDR1 SGHNT and CDR2 YYREEE (reference sequence). This CDR3 contains 15 residues. V gave up 4 bases and J gave up 3 bases; unmatched junction bases: 4. CDR3 DNA sequence: TGTGCCAGCAGCGACCGGACAGGGGGCTACAATGAGCAGTTCTTC. This gives the protein CASSDRTGGYNEQFF.

V and J are TRBV27 and TRBJ2-3, with a tentative D call TRBD2 (6 bases). Per the germline V gene, CDR1 is MNHEY and CDR2 is SMNVEV (reference sequence). Between the trimmed V and J ends, which lost 7 bases and 6 bases, there was a span of 14 bases. The CDR3 extends over 13 amino acids. The CDR3, as DNA: TGTGCCAGCACTCTCCTTGGGGGGGATACGCAGTATTTT. It specifies CASTLLGGDTQYF.

The count of this clone is one. The V and J genes are TRBV5-1 and TRBJ1-4, with 9 bases fitting TRBD1. The ends lost 5 bases at V and 0 bases at J; junction bases unmatched: 5. The CDR3 extends over 16 amino acids. Looked up from germline, CDR1 is SGHRS and CDR2 is YFSETQ. This CDR3 reads CASSPGQGTTNEKLFF. The CDR3 DNA follows: TGCGCCAGCAGTCCCGGACAGGGGACAACTAATGAAAAACTGTTTTTT. The full variable domain, rest sourced from reference TRBV5-1 and TRBJ1-4, is KAGVTQTPRYLIKTRGQQVTLSCSPISGHRSVSWYQQTPGQGLQFLFEYFSETQRNKGNFPGRFSGRQFSNSRSEMNVSTLELGDSALYLCASSPGQGTTNEKLFFGSGTQLSVL.

The V gene is TRBV25-1, the J gene TRBJ1-1; D unresolved. Germline assignment: CDR1 MGHDK and CDR2 SYGVNS. This CDR3 spans 14 amino acids. With 4 bases removed from V and 5 bases from J, the gap between germline ends came to 14 bases. The CDR3 loop reads CASSVAGAATEAFF. The CDR3 bases are TGTGCCAGCAGTGTCGCGGGAGCGGCGACTGAAGCTTTCTTT.

V usage is TRBV6-1 and J usage is TRBJ2-3; D is possibly TRBD1 (5 bases). The V gene's germline CDR1 is MNHNS and CDR2 SASEGT. Trimming cost V 3 bases and J 1 base, with 8 bases left between them. This CDR3 has 14 amino acids. The chain's CDR3 is CASSDKGRTDTQYF. In DNA, the CDR3 is TGTGCCAGCAGTGATAAGGGGCGCACAGATACGCAGTATTTT.

The chain has TRBV11-2 and TRBJ1-1; the match to TRBD1 covers 7 bases. The CDR3 sequence is 14 residues long. J lost 11 bases, V lost 5 bases, and 14 bases had no gene match. Germline CDR1 is SGHAT and CDR2 is FQNNGV. The CDR3 spells CASSPRQGSLEAFF. DNA of the CDR3: TGTGCCAGCAGCCCTAGACAGGGTAGTTTAGAGGCTTTCTTT.

A single count supports this clone. Written as DNA, the CDR3 is TGTGCCAGCTTAAGGCCAGTGACAGGAAACATTCAGTACTTC. This gives the protein CASLRPVTGNIQYF. The chain recombines TRBV2 with TRBJ2-4, with D possibly matching TRBD1 (6 bases). The CDR3 covers 14 residues. CDR1 is SNHLY, CDR2 FYNNEI, per germline. The germline V and J ends were trimmed by 8 bases and 6 bases, with 17 bases remaining between them.

This rearrangement joins TRBV27 to TRBJ1-2, with no clear D. V was cut by 0 bases and J by 3 bases, with 8 bases left in between. Per germline, CDR1 MNHEY and CDR2 SMNVEV (reference sequence). The CDR3 loop spans 14 amino acids. CDR3 amino acids: CASSLSIAYYGYTF. CDR3 in DNA: TGTGCCAGCAGTTTATCGATAGCTTACTATGGCTACACCTTC.

The chain has TRBV28 and TRBJ2-1; possibly TRBD2 for D (5 bases). Trimming removed 4 bases at V and 3 bases at J, with 13 bases between. The CDR3 extends over 15 amino acids. CDR1 MDHEN and CDR2 SYDVKM come from the germline V gene. For the CDR3, the DNA is TGTGCCAGCAGTTCACTACTAGGCCACTACAATGAGCAGTTCTTC. Translated: CASSSLLGHYNEQFF.

This chain uses TRBV6-5 with TRBJ2-7, with TRBD1 matching over 9 bases. CDR1 and CDR2 from the germline V gene are MNHEY and SVGAGI. The CDR3 is made up of 15 amino acids. Losses at the gene ends were 5 bases for V and 5 bases for J; bases not matched to a gene: 10. The CDR3 nucleotides read TGTGCCAGCAGTACCCCCGGGACAGGGTTACACGAGCAGTACTTC. Encoded protein: CASSTPGTGLHEQYF.

CDR3 bases: TGTGCCAGCAGCCCAAACAGGGGGCAGAGCTCTGGAAACACCATATATTTT. It specifies CASSPNRGQSSGNTIYF. The rearrangement uses TRBV9 and TRBJ1-3; 9 positions match TRBD1. There are 17 residues in the CDR3. CDR1 is SGDLS and CDR2 is YYNGEE in the germline V gene. V trimming: 4 bases; J trimming: 0 bases; junction bases outside the gene matches: 8.

The V and J genes are TRBV10-3 and TRBJ1-5, with D hard to call. There are 12 residues in the CDR3. CDR1 is ENHRY and CDR2 is SYGVKD in the germline V gene. V lost 2 bases, J lost 6 bases, and 5 bases lay in between. CDR3 sequence (DNA): TGTGCCATCAGTGAGGCGATTCAGCCCCAGCATTTT. Protein sequence: CAISEAIQPQHF.

This chain uses TRBV7-2 with TRBJ1-2; a possible D gene is TRBD1 (6 bases). Trimming pared 2 bases from V and 8 bases from J, leaving 15 bases between. There are 14 residues in the CDR3. Germline CDR1 reads SGHTA; CDR2 reads FQGNSA. The CDR3 reads CASSLWGPQEGYTF. The CDR3 DNA reads TGTGCCAGCAGCTTATGGGGGCCTCAGGAAGGCTACACCTTC.

The chain recombines TRBV28 with TRBJ1-5; possibly TRBD1 for D (6 bases). V was clipped by 6 bases and J by 3 bases, with 15 bases between them. CDR1 is MDHEN, CDR2 SYDVKM, per germline. The CDR3 is 15 residues long. Here the CDR3 reads CASSRRDTVNQPQHF. The CDR3 DNA sequence: TGTGCCAGCAGCCGCAGGGACACCGTCAATCAGCCCCAGCATTTT.

The chain joins TRBV19 to TRBJ1-3, with a possible D match to TRBD1 (5 bases). Germline CDR1 is LNHDA and CDR2 is SQIVND (reference sequence). V lost 6 bases, J lost 9 bases, and 18 bases lay in between. The CDR3 has 14 residues. The CDR3 DNA is TGTGCCAGTAGGACCGGGACTTCGGGGGGCACCATATATTTT. Its protein product is CASRTGTSGGTIYF.

The chain recombines TRBV27 with TRBJ1-5, with a possible D match to TRBD1 (6 bases). Germline assignment: CDR1 MNHEY and CDR2 SMNVEV (reference sequence). The CDR3 runs 17 residues. V dropped 4 bases and J dropped 3 bases, with 19 bases sitting between them. The CDR3 sequence: CASSYRGGPYDNQPQHF. For the CDR3, the DNA is TGTGCCAGCAGTTATCGGGGGGGGCCATACGACAATCAGCCCCAGCATTTT.